Below, 13 T cell receptor beta chains from the same sample are listed, as sequenced in a study of post-analysis software for immune sequencing data. Their recognized antigens are unknown. Study findings and constraints: Five TRBV segments, including TRBV5-6, TRBV5-1 and TRBV20-1, were more frequent in patients than controls.

Built from TCR beta cDNA, the libraries had unique molecular identifiers in them. TCRdb reprocessed the PCR reads via MiXCR and lists one record per CDR3 protein. The table shows hundreds of thousands of distinct CDR3 sequences, with about 27% occurring only once. The sample was blood. The receptors were sampled from a girl aged 10 to 17 with multiple sclerosis.

There are a few counts of this clonotype. The rearrangement links TRBV7-9 to TRBJ2-4; D remains ambiguous. Germline V gene lookup returns CDR1 SEHNR and CDR2 FQNEAQ (reference sequence). The CDR3 covers 16 residues. Trimming took off 5 bases at V and 0 bases at J, with 14 bases between the two ends. In DNA, the CDR3 is TGTGCCAGCAGCCTTATGCAAGTCTCAGCCAAAAACATTCAGTACTTC. Translated: CASSLMQVSAKNIQYF.

The rearrangement joins TRBV29-1 to TRBJ2-1; D may be TRBD2 (6 bases). The CDR3 runs to 14 residues. The germline CDR1 and CDR2 sequences are SQVTM and ANQGSEA. Deletions cut 4 bases from V and 10 bases from J, with 20 bases between. CDR3 in DNA: TGCAGCGTTGTTCCGGGAGTGGGCCACGGGGAGCAGTTCTTC. It codes for CSVVPGVGHGEQFF.

This clonotype is a singleton in its sample. The V gene is TRBV7-2, the J gene TRBJ2-5, with a weak D call TRBD1 (5 bases). The CDR3 is 15 amino acids. Germline V lookup: CDR1 SGHTA, CDR2 FQGNSA. The V gene lost 3 bases and the J gene lost 5 bases, with 16 bases spanning the gap. The CDR3 coding sequence is TGTGCCAGCAGCTTCCCGACAAGGGGCGCTGAGACCCAGTACTTC. It translates to CASSFPTRGAETQYF. The whole variable domain, filled in from reference TRBV7-2 and TRBJ2-5, reads GAGVSQSPSNKVTEKGKDVELRCDPISGHTALYWYRQSLGQGLEFLIYFQGNSAPDKSGLPSDRFSAERTGGSVSTLTIQRTQQEDSAVYLCASSFPTRGAETQYFGPGTRLLVL.

In this sample, this clonotype turned up a few times. This chain joins TRBV15 and TRBJ2-1; no clear D gene. V was pared by 4 bases and J by 7 bases, with 11 bases between. Looked up from germline, CDR1 is LNHNV and CDR2 is YYDKDF (reference sequence). The CDR3 contains 13 residues. The CDR3 DNA reads as TGTGCCACCAGCATCACCCCTCTGAATGAGCAGTTCTTC. It translates to CATSITPLNEQFF.

The chain recombines TRBV29-1 with TRBJ2-5; D is unclear. V was clipped by 5 bases and J by 11 bases, with 21 bases between them. This CDR3 has 13 residues. Germline CDR1 is SQVTM and CDR2 is ANQGSEA. The CDR3 nucleotides are TGCAGCGTTCTCTGGACCTACTCGGGTGAGCAGTACTTC. Protein sequence: CSVLWTYSGEQYF.

The rearrangement links TRBV24-1 to TRBJ1-2, with D hard to call. The CDR3 is 14 residues long. The germline V and J ends were trimmed by 9 bases and 4 bases, with 17 bases remaining between them. CDR1 KGHDR and CDR2 SFDVKD come from the germline V gene. The CDR3 nucleotides are TGTGCCACCCTTTACGGCACCATCACCTATGGCTACACCTTC. Translating gives CATLYGTITYGYTF.

CDR3 in DNA: TGTGCCAGCAGCTTGCATATTGGGGAAAACTATGGCTACACCTTC. This sequence encodes CASSLHIGENYGYTF. The chain couples TRBV5-5 to TRBJ1-2; unclear D gene. In germline, CDR1 is SGHKS, CDR2 YYEKEE (reference sequence). V shed 1 base and J shed 2 bases, with 12 bases lying between them. CDR3 length: 15 amino acids. Filled out from reference TRBV5-5 and TRBJ1-2, the complete variable domain reads DAGVTQSPTHLIKTRGQQVTLRCSPISGHKSVSWYQQVLGQGPQFIFQYYEKEERGRGNFPDRFSARQFPNYSSELNVNALLLGDSALYLCASSLHIGENYGYTFGSGTRLTVV.

The V call is TRBV9, the J call TRBJ2-3; no clear D. CDR3 length: 18 residues. Germline V lookup: CDR1 SGDLS, CDR2 YYNGEE. V gave up 3 bases and J gave up 1 base, with 21 bases separating them. CDR3 coding DNA: TGTGCCAGCAGCGAGCCCAGCAAGGGAATACGCCGCACAGATACGCAGTATTTT. Amino acid sequence: CASSEPSKGIRRTDTQYF.

This clonotype has only a few counts. This chain uses TRBV6-6 with TRBJ2-1; D perhaps matches TRBD2 (5 bases). V was pared by 7 bases and J by 7 bases, with 11 bases between. This CDR3 comprises 12 residues. Germline assignment: CDR1 MNHNY and CDR2 SVGAGI (reference sequence). The CDR3: CASTRADNEQFF. The CDR3 DNA reads TGTGCCAGCACGCGGGCCGATAATGAGCAGTTCTTC.

The sample holds a few counts of this clonotype. The rearrangement joins TRBV2 to TRBJ2-5; 7 nucleotides agree with TRBD2. The CDR3 has 14 amino acids. Germline assignment: CDR1 SNHLY and CDR2 FYNNEI. With 3 bases clipped from V and 3 bases from J, the junction kept 4 bases outside the gene matches. The CDR3 protein is CASSELREKETQYF. Here the CDR3 DNA reads TGTGCCAGCAGTGAGTTGCGGGAGAAAGAGACCCAGTACTTC.

The sample holds a few counts of this clonotype. This chain connects TRBV6-2 or TRBV6-3 to TRBJ1-5; 7 bases are shared with TRBD1. V dropped 3 bases and J dropped 5; count of bases not matched to a gene: 10. CDR1 and CDR2 from the germline V gene are MNHEY and SVGEGT. The CDR3 covers 16 residues. The CDR3 region has the DNA TGTGCCAGCAGTTATATTGGGACAGCGGATGATCAGCCCCAGCATTTT. Its protein is CASSYIGTADDQPQHF.

This clonotype was recorded many times. V and J are TRBV7-6 and TRBJ2-7, with D perhaps matching TRBD1 (6 bases). The CDR3 contains 11 residues. Germline CDR1 is SGHVS and CDR2 is FNYEAQ. V was clipped by 4 bases and J by 6 bases, with 7 bases between them. The CDR3 loop reads CASSSGVEQYF. The CDR3 DNA is TGTGCCAGCAGCTCAGGGGTCGAGCAGTACTTC.

V is TRBV20-1 and J is TRBJ2-4; D not resolved. With the DNA end fitting TRBJ2-7 better, the J assignment may be wrong. Germline assignment: CDR1 DFQATT and CDR2 SNEGSKA (reference sequence). The CDR3 runs 14 residues. CDR3 region: CSAQASTLRDEQYF. CDR3 nucleotides: TGCAGTGCCCAGGCCTCGACCCTAAGGGACGAGCAGTACTTC.